One sample yielded the 26 T cell receptor beta chains listed below, sequenced in a study of cytomegalovirus exposure and HLA in healthy donors. PCR amplification relied on 60 Vbeta primers (plus 13 Jbeta primers). Here immunoSEQ multiplex PCR was the method, and the copy in TCRdb shows in-frame clones only, minus some. Seen here are roughly 190,000 clones, approximately 81% observed once, and the top ten hold 3.5% to 4%. Sequencing was done on a sample of PBMCs. The source of these receptors is a man aged 45-65 years in good health and CMV-seronegative.

This chain uses TRBV30 with TRBJ1-1; D remains unclear. Germline CDR1 reads GTSNPN; CDR2 reads SVGIG (reference sequence). The CDR3 has 13 amino acids. V was clipped by 0 bases and J by 7 bases, with 12 bases between them. CDR3 region: CAWSVGSRGEAFF. DNA for the CDR3: TGTGCCTGGAGTGTCGGTAGTCGTGGTGAAGCTTTCTTT.

This sequence joins TRBV6-1 and TRBJ2-4, with 10 bases fitting TRBD1. CDR3 length: 16 amino acids. Per the germline V gene, CDR1 is MNHNS and CDR2 is SASEGT. Trimming cost V 1 base and J 3 bases; bases outside gene matches: 3. The CDR3 spells CASSEETGGVKNIQYF. The CDR3 region has the DNA TGTGCCAGCAGTGAAGAGACAGGGGGCGTCAAAAACATTCAGTACTTC.

The chain uses TRBV18 and TRBJ1-3; no reliable D call. Looked up from germline, CDR1 is KGHSH and CDR2 is LQKENI. V was shortened by 1 base and J by 0 bases, with 19 bases between the two germline ends. This CDR3 has 19 residues. The CDR3 DNA sequence: TGTGCCAGCTCACCACTGGCCACATGGCGAACGGGCTCTGGAAACACCATATATTTT. Residues: CASSPLATWRTGSGNTIYF.

The genes are TRBV7-6 and TRBJ1-6, with TRBD1 identical over 8 bases. The germline V gene encodes CDR1 SGHVS and CDR2 FNYEAQ. The CDR3 spans 14 residues. The J segment lost 10 bases and the V segment lost 4 bases, leaving 6 bases of the junction unmatched. CDR3 nucleotide sequence: TGTGCCAGCAGCTCTCAGGGGGCAGGATCACCCCTCCACTTT. Translating it yields CASSSQGAGSPLHF.

This chain connects TRBV6-5 to TRBJ1-1; maybe TRBD1 (5 bases). CDR1 MNHEY and CDR2 SVGAGI come from the germline V gene. V was trimmed by 8 bases and J by 3 bases, leaving 16 bases between them. The CDR3 has 14 residues. In DNA, the CDR3 is TGTGCCAGCGGATCTTGGGGCGGAGACACTGAAGCTTTCTTT. As protein: CASGSWGGDTEAFF.

This CDR3 is CASSPSGGHNSPLHF. The CDR3, as DNA: TGTGCCAGCAGCCCCTCAGGAGGGCATAATTCACCCCTCCACTTT. This sequence joins TRBV9 and TRBJ1-6; no definite D call. The germline V and J ends were trimmed by 4 bases and 5 bases, with 13 bases remaining between them. Looked up from germline, CDR1 is SGDLS and CDR2 is YYNGEE. CDR3 length: 15 amino acids.

This clone has just one count. V gene TRBV5-1 combines with J gene TRBJ2-7; 7 bases are shared with TRBD2. The CDR3 has 16 amino acids. The V gene's germline CDR1 is SGHRS and CDR2 YFSETQ. Unmatched junction bases numbered 10, after V lost 4 bases and J lost 0 bases. The CDR3 bases are TGCGCCAGCAGCCCCCGAGGGAGGGGTAGCTCCTACGAGCAGTACTTC. Protein sequence: CASSPRGRGSSYEQYF.

This clone appeared a single time. The chain carries TRBV27 and TRBJ1-4; no firm D call. V lost 5 bases to trimming and J lost 3 bases, with 7 bases between them. Germline CDR1 reads MNHEY; CDR2 reads SMNVEV (reference sequence). This CDR3 spans 13 amino acids. The CDR3 sequence: CASSPRSNEKLFF. In nucleotides, the CDR3 is TGTGCCAGCAGTCCTAGGTCTAATGAAAAACTGTTTTTT.

The chain employs TRBV7-9 and TRBJ1-4; no definite D call. The V and J ends lost 1 base and 6 bases respectively, with 6 bases between them. Germline lookup yields CDR1 SEHNR and CDR2 FQNEAQ (reference sequence). The CDR3 is 13 amino acids. This CDR3 is CASSLDGDEKLFF. The CDR3 bases are TGTGCCAGCAGCTTAGACGGAGATGAAAAACTGTTTTTT.

This clone occurred once. The chain uses TRBV6-5 and TRBJ2-7; D is unresolved. Trimming took 0 bases from V and 4 from J, leaving 13 bases between them. This CDR3 contains 15 residues. CDR1 is MNHEY, CDR2 SVGAGI, per germline. The CDR3 loop is CASSYSLGLLYEQYF. The CDR3 nucleotides read TGTGCCAGCAGTTACTCTTTGGGTTTACTATACGAGCAGTACTTC.

The chain couples TRBV2 to TRBJ2-2, with a tentative D call TRBD2 (6 bases). This CDR3 contains 15 residues. CDR1 is SNHLY, CDR2 FYNNEI, per germline. Trimming left V 5 bases short and J 2 bases short, with 12 bases between. The CDR3 loop is CASSLAGLNTGELFF. CDR3 nucleotide sequence: TGTGCCAGCAGTCTGGCAGGACTAAACACCGGGGAGCTGTTTTTT.

The V and J genes are TRBV11-2 and TRBJ2-1; possible D gene TRBD1, 6 bases. The CDR3 loop spans 12 amino acids. The V and J ends lost 5 bases and 12 bases respectively, with 14 bases between them. The germline gives CDR1 SGHAT, CDR2 FQNNGV. In nucleotides, the CDR3 is TGTGCCAGCAGCGCGCTACAGGGTAGGCAGTTCTTC. Residues: CASSALQGRQFF. Drawing the rest from reference TRBV11-2 and TRBJ2-1, the complete variable domain is EAGVAQSPRYKIIEKRQSVAFWCNPISGHATLYWYQQILGQGPKLLIQFQNNGVVDDSQLPKDRFSAERLKGVDSTLKIQPAKLEDSAVYLCASSALQGRQFFGPGTRLTVL.

The chain combines TRBV7-2 with TRBJ1-1; 10 bases align to TRBD1. CDR3 length: 14 amino acids. Trimming removed 6 bases from V and 4 bases from J; junction bases left unmatched: 5. Germline CDR1 and CDR2: SGHTA and FQGNSA. This CDR3 reads CASRTGGASTEAFF. For the CDR3, the DNA is TGTGCCAGCAGGACAGGGGGCGCATCCACTGAAGCTTTCTTT. Based on the CDR3 plus reference TRBV7-2 and TRBJ1-1, the full variable domain is GAGVSQSPSNKVTEKGKDVELRCDPISGHTALYWYRQSLGQGLEFLIYFQGNSAPDKSGLPSDRFSAERTGGSVSTLTIQRTQQEDSAVYLCASRTGGASTEAFFGQGTRLTVV.

This clone was found once. The chain carries TRBV7-3 and TRBJ2-1; 11 bases are shared with TRBD2. The V gene's germline CDR1 is SGHTA and CDR2 FQGTGA. V lost 5 bases to trimming and J lost 2 bases; unmatched junction nucleotides: 2. The CDR3 totals 15 residues. The CDR3 DNA sequence: TGTGCCAGCAGCAGGGGACTAGCGGCCTACAATGAGCAGTTCTTC. It codes for CASSRGLAAYNEQFF.

The CDR3 DNA follows: TGTGCCAGCAGACCCACGGGACAGGGGGCCTACGAGCAGTACTTC. Translating it yields CASRPTGQGAYEQYF. The gene calls are TRBV28 and TRBJ2-7; 11 bases are a match to TRBD1. The V gene's germline CDR1 is MDHEN and CDR2 SYDVKM. The ends lost 6 bases at V and 2 bases at J; junction bases unmatched: 6. CDR3 size: 15 residues. Full variable domain (rest looked up from reference TRBV28 and TRBJ2-7): DVKVTQSSRYLVKRTGEKVFLECVQDMDHENMFWYRQDPGLGLRLIYFSYDVKMKEKGDIPEGYSVSREKKERFSLILESASTNQTSMYLCASRPTGQGAYEQYFGPGTRLTVT.

In this sample, this clone turned up a few times. The rearrangement joins TRBV19 to TRBJ2-1; TRBD2 agrees at 10 bases. Germline trimming cut 3 bases from V and 8 bases from J; bases unmatched to any gene: 4. The germline gives CDR1 LNHDA, CDR2 SQIVND (reference sequence). The CDR3 is 14 residues long. The CDR3 sequence is CASSISGGAYEQFF. For the CDR3, the DNA is TGTGCCAGTAGTATCAGCGGGGGGGCTTATGAGCAGTTCTTC.

The chain employs TRBV5-6 and TRBJ2-2; D is perhaps TRBD2 (6 bases). The CDR3 is 17 residues long. Germline V CDR1 and CDR2: SGHDT, YYEEEE. The V and J ends lost 6 bases and 1 base respectively, with 19 bases between them. In DNA form, the CDR3 reads TGTGCCAGCACCCTGGCAGGGCTAGCGATGAACACCGGGGAGCTGTTTTTT. This sequence encodes CASTLAGLAMNTGELFF.

This clone was found once. The V gene is TRBV9, the J gene TRBJ2-5; D uncertain. The CDR3 length is 14 residues. V was cut by 4 bases and J by 1 base, with 11 bases left in between. CDR1 is SGDLS and CDR2 is YYNGEE in the germline V gene. CDR3 coding DNA: TGTGCCAGCAGCCCGTCCCTTTCCCAAGAGACCCAGTACTTC. Its translation: CASSPSLSQETQYF.

This clone has a handful of counts. The chain combines TRBV5-1 with TRBJ2-3; 9 nucleotides line up with TRBD1. Losses at the gene ends were 4 bases for V and 5 bases for J; bases not matched to a gene: 8. The CDR3 is 15 amino acids. Germline V lookup: CDR1 SGHRS, CDR2 YFSETQ. The CDR3 bases are TGCGCCAGCAGCACCACAGGGGGCGAGGGAGATACGCAGTATTTT. Translated: CASSTTGGEGDTQYF. The whole variable domain, filled in from reference TRBV5-1 and TRBJ2-3, reads KAGVTQTPRYLIKTRGQQVTLSCSPISGHRSVSWYQQTPGQGLQFLFEYFSETQRNKGNFPGRFSGRQFSNSRSEMNVSTLELGDSALYLCASSTTGGEGDTQYFGPGTRLTVL.

In DNA, the CDR3 is TGCGCCAGCAGCCCACTAGCGGGGGTGGACTTTGAGCAGTTCTTC. It encodes CASSPLAGVDFEQFF. This chain links TRBV5-1 with TRBJ2-1, with TRBD2 identical over 11 bases. Per germline, CDR1 SGHRS and CDR2 YFSETQ. The CDR3 runs 15 residues. With 4 bases clipped from V and 9 bases from J, the junction kept 9 bases outside the gene matches.

V and J are TRBV15 and TRBJ2-2; D may be TRBD2 (5 bases). CDR3 size: 15 residues. The germline V gene encodes CDR1 LNHNV and CDR2 YYDKDF (reference sequence). V lost 3 bases and J lost 2, with 10 bases in between. The CDR3 protein is CATSRDSVNTGELFF. The CDR3 nucleotides are TGTGCCACCAGCAGGGACTCGGTTAACACCGGGGAGCTGTTTTTT. Full variable domain (rest looked up from reference TRBV15 and TRBJ2-2): DAMVIQNPRYQVTQFGKPVTLSCSQTLNHNVMYWYQQKSSQAPKLLFHYYDKDFNNEADTPDNFQSRRPNTSFCFLDIRSPGLGDTAMYLCATSRDSVNTGELFFGEGSRLTVL.

This clone was recorded a few times. The rearrangement uses TRBV7-7 and TRBJ2-2, with D perhaps matching TRBD1 (6 bases). The germline V gene encodes CDR1 SSHAT and CDR2 FNYEAQ (reference sequence). V lost 5 bases, J lost 7 bases, and 11 bases lay in between. This CDR3 is 13 amino acids long. The CDR3 sequence: CASSAQGNGELFF. The CDR3 nucleotides are TGTGCCAGCAGCGCTCAGGGGAACGGGGAGCTGTTTTTT.

This sequence joins TRBV5-5 and TRBJ1-5; D is possibly TRBD1 (6 bases). This CDR3 has 17 amino acids. V lost 3 bases, J lost 0 bases, and 16 bases lay in between. Looked up from germline, CDR1 is SGHKS and CDR2 is YYEKEE (reference sequence). The CDR3, as DNA: TGTGCCAGCAGCTCCAAGGGGGGGGAATATAGCAATCAGCCCCAGCATTTT. It is translated as CASSSKGGEYSNQPQHF.

The rearrangement joins TRBV7-2 to TRBJ1-2; 9 positions agree with TRBD1. The germline CDR1 and CDR2 sequences are SGHTA and FQGNSA. Germline trimming cut 5 bases from V and 3 bases from J; bases unmatched to any gene: 4. CDR3 length: 14 residues. CDR3 in DNA: TGTGCCAGCAGCCGGACAGGGGTCGACTATGGCTACACCTTC. It translates to CASSRTGVDYGYTF.

This clone was seen a single time. CDR3 sequence: CAWNPGQNYGYTF. As DNA, the CDR3 is TGTGCCTGGAACCCGGGACAGAACTATGGCTACACCTTC. The genes are TRBV30 and TRBJ1-2, with TRBD1 matching 7 bases. Looked up from germline, CDR1 is GTSNPN and CDR2 is SVGIG (reference sequence). CDR3 length equals 13 residues. With 4 bases clipped from V and 2 bases from J, the junction kept 4 bases outside the gene matches.

V gene TRBV5-5 combines with J gene TRBJ2-5; D might be TRBD2 (5 bases). Trimming cost V 2 bases and J 0 bases, with 5 bases left between them. CDR3 length equals 13 residues. Germline V gene lookup returns CDR1 SGHKS and CDR2 YYEKEE (reference sequence). The CDR3 nucleotides read TGTGCCAGCAGCTTCGGGGACCAAGAGACCCAGTACTTC. This codes for CASSFGDQETQYF.